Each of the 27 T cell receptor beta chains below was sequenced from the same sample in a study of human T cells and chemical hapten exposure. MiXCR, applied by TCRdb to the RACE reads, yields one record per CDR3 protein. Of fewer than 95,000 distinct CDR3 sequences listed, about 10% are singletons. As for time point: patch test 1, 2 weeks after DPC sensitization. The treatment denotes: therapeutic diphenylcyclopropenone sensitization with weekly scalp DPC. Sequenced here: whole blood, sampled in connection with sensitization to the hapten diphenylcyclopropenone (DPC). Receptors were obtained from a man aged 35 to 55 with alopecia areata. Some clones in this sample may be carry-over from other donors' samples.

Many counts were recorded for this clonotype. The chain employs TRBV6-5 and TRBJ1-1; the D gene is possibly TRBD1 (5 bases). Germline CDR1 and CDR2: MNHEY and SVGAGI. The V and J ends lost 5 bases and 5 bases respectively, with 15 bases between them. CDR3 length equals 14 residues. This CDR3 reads CASSPAGRKTEAFF. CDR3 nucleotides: TGTGCCAGCAGTCCGGCAGGGCGGAAGACTGAAGCTTTCTTT.

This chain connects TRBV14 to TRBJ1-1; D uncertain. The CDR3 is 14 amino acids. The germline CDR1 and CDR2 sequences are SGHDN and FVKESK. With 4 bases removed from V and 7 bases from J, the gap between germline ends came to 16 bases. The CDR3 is CASSPRGGVSEAFF. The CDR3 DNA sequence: TGTGCCAGCAGCCCCCGGGGTGGGGTAAGTGAAGCTTTCTTT.

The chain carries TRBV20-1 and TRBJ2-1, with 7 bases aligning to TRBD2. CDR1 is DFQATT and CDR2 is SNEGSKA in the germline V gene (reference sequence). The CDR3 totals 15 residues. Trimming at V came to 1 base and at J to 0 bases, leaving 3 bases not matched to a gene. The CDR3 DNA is TGCAGTGCTAGAGTGCGGGGGAGCTCCTACAATGAGCAGTTCTTC. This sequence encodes CSARVRGSSYNEQFF.

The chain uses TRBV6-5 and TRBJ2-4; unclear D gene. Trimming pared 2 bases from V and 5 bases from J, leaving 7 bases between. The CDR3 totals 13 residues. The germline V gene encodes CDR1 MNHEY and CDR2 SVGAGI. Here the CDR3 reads CASSYGRQNIQYF. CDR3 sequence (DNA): TGTGCCAGCAGTTACGGCAGGCAAAACATTCAGTACTTC.

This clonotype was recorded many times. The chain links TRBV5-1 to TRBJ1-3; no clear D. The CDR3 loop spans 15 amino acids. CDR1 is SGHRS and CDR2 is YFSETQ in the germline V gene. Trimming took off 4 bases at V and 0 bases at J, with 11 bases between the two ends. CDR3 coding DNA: TGCGCCAGCAGCCCGGAAGGGATCTCTGGAAACACCATATATTTT. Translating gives CASSPEGISGNTIYF.

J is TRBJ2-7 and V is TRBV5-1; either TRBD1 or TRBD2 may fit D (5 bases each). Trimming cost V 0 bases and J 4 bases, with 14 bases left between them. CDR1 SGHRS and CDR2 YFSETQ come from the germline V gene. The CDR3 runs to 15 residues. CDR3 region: CASSLVLGRAYEQYF. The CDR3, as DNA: TGCGCCAGCAGCTTGGTTTTGGGACGGGCGTACGAGCAGTACTTC.

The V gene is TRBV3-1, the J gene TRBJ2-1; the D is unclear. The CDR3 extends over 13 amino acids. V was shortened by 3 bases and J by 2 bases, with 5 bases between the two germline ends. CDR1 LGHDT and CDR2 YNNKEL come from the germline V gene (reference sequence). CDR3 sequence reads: CASSHGAYNEQFF. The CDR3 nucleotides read TGTGCCAGCAGCCATGGGGCCTACAATGAGCAGTTCTTC.

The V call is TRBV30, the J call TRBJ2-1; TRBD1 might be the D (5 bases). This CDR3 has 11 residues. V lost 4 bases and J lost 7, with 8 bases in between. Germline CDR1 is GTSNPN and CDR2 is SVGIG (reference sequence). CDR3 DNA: TGTGCCTGGACGACAGCTAATGAGCAGTTCTTC. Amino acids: CAWTTANEQFF.

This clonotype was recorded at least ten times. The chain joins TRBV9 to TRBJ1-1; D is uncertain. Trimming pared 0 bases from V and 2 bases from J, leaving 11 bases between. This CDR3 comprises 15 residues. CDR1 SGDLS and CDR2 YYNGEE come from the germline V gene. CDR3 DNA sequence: TGTGCCAGCAGCGTAGCACCGGGCGTCAACACTGAAGCTTTCTTT. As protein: CASSVAPGVNTEAFF. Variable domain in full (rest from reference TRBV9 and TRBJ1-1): DSGVTQTPKHLITATGQRVTLRCSPRSGDLSVYWYQQSLDQGLQFLIQYYNGEERAKGNILERFSAQQFPDLHSELNLSSLELGDSALYFCASSVAPGVNTEAFFGQGTRLTVV.

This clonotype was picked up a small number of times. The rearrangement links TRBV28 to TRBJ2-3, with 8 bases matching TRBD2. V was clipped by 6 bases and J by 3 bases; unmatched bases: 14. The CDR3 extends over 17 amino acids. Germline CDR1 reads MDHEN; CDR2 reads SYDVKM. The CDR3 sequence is CASSPGGAGDGTDTQYF. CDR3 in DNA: TGTGCCAGCAGCCCCGGGGGGGCGGGAGACGGGACAGATACGCAGTATTTT.

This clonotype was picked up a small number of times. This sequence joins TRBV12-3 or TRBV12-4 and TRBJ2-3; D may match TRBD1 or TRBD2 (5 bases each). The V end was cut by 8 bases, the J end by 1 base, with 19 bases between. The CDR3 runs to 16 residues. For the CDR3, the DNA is TGTGCCAGCGGAGGCGGTTTTTCAGGGCGCACAGATACGCAGTATTTT. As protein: CASGGGFSGRTDTQYF.

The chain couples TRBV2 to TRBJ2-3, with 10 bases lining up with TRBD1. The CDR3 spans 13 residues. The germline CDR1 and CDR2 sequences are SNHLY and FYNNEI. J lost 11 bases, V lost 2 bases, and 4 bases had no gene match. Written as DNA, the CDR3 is TGTGCCAGCAGTGAAAGGACAGGGGGAGGGCAGTATTTT. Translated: CASSERTGGGQYF.

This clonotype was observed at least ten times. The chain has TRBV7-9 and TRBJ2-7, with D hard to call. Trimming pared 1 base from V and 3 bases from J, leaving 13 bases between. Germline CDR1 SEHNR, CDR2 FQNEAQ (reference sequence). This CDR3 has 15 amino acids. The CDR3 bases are TGTGCCAGCAGCTTAGTCTCATCCCCAATCTACGAGCAGTACTTC. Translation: CASSLVSSPIYEQYF.

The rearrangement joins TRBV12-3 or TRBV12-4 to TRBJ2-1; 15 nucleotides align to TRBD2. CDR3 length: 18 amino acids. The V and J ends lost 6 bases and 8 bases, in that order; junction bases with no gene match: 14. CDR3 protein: CASRGGTSGRLRLDEQFF. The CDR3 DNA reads TGTGCCAGCAGGGGGGGGACTAGCGGGAGGCTCCGCCTGGATGAGCAGTTCTTC.

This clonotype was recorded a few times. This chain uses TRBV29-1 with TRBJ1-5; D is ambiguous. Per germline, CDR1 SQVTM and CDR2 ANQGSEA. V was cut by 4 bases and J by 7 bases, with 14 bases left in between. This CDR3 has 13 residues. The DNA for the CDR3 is TGCAGCGTTGGCTCCGGGTTGGGGCAGCCCCAGCATTTT. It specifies CSVGSGLGQPQHF.

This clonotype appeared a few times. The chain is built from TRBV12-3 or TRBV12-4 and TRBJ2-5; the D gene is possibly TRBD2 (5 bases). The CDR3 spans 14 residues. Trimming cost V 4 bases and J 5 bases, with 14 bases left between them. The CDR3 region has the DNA TGTGCCAGCAGTTCTTACCTGGGAGAGGAGACCCAGTACTTC. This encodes CASSSYLGEETQYF.

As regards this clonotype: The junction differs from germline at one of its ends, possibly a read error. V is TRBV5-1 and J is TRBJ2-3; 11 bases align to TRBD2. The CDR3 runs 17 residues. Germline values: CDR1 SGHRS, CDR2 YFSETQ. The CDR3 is CASSAGLAVTSKDTQYF. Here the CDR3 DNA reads TGCGCCAGCAGCGCGGGACTAGCGGTAACTAGCAAAGATACGCAGTATTTT.

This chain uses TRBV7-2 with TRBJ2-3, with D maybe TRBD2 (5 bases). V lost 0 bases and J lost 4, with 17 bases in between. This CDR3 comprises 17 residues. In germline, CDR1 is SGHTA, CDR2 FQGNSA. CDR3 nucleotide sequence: TGTGCCAGCAGCTTAGCCGGCGGGCCCTTAGGCGCAGATACGCAGTATTTT. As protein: CASSLAGGPLGADTQYF. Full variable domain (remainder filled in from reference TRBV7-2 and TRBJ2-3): GAGVSQSPSNKVTEKGKDVELRCDPISGHTALYWYRQSLGQGLEFLIYFQGNSAPDKSGLPSDRFSAERTGGSVSTLTIQRTQQEDSAVYLCASSLAGGPLGADTQYFGPGTRLTVL.

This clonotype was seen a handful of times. CDR3 nucleotide sequence: TGTGCCAGCAGTTTAGGGGGAGCGGGAGGTATCTACAATGAGCAGTTCTTC. This translates into CASSLGGAGGIYNEQFF. The chain employs TRBV27 and TRBJ2-1, with 9 bases fitting TRBD2. Trimming removed 2 bases from V and 3 bases from J; junction bases left unmatched: 8. This CDR3 has 17 amino acids. The V gene's germline CDR1 is MNHEY and CDR2 SMNVEV (reference sequence).

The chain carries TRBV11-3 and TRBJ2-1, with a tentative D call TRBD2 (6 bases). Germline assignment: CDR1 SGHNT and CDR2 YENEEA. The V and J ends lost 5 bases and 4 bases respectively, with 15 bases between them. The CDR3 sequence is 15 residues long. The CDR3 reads CASSLRRREYNEQFF. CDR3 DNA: TGTGCCAGCAGCCTCCGGCGGAGGGAATACAATGAGCAGTTCTTC.

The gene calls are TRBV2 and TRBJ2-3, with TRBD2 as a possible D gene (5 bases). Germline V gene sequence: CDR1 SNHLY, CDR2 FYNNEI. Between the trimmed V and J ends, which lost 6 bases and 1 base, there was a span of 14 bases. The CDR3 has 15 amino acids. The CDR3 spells CASRRSEGRTDTQYF. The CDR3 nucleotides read TGTGCCAGCAGGAGGAGTGAGGGTCGCACAGATACGCAGTATTTT.

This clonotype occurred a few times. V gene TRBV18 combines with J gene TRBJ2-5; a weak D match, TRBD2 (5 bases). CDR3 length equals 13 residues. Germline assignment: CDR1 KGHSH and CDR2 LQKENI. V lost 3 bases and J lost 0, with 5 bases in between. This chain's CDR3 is CASSPRDQETQYF. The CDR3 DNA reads TGTGCCAGCTCACCGCGGGACCAAGAGACCCAGTACTTC.

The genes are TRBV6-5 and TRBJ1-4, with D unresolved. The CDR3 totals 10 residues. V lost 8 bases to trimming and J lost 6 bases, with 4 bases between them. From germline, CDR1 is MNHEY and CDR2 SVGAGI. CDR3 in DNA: TGTGCCAGCGGGGATGAAAAACTGTTTTTT. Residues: CASGDEKLFF.

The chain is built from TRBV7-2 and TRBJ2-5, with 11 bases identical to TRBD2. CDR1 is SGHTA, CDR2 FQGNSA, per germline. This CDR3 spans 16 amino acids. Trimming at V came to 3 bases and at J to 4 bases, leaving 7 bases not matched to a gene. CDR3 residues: CASSFPTSGSLETQYF. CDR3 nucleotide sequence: TGTGCCAGCAGCTTTCCCACTAGCGGGAGTTTAGAGACCCAGTACTTC.

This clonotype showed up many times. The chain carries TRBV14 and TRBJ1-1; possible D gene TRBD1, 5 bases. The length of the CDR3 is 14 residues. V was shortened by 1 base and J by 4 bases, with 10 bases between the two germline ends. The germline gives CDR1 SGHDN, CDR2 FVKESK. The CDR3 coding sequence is TGTGCCAGCAGCCAAGTGTGGGGGACCACTGAAGCTTTCTTT. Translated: CASSQVWGTTEAFF.

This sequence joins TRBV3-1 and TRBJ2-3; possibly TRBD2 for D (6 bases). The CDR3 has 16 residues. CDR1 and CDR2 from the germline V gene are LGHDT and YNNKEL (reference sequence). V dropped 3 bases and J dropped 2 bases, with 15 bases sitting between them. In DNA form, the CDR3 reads TGTGCCAGCAGCCAGGCCGGGACTCTGTACACAGATACGCAGTATTTT. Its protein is CASSQAGTLYTDTQYF.

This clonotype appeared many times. CDR3 amino acids: CASIHHPGLNTEAFF. The DNA of the CDR3 is TGTGCCAGCATTCACCATCCCGGGCTGAACACTGAAGCTTTCTTT. The chain employs TRBV6-2 or TRBV6-3 and TRBJ1-1; the D is unclear. The CDR3 covers 15 residues. The V end lost 7 bases, the J end lost 0 bases, and 15 bases lay between the germline ends. Looked up from germline, CDR1 is MNHEY and CDR2 is SVGEGT.